One and the same sample provided the 12 T cell receptor beta chains below, sequenced in a study of metastatic and nonmetastatic thyroid tumors. TCRdb re-called the PCR reads via MiXCR. The sample records approximately 74,000 clones, 14% being singletons. All patients reached thyroid surgery having received no treatment beforehand. Sequencing was performed on blood. Receptors were obtained from a male donor with papillary thyroid cancer or a benign thyroid nodule (not recorded which). Some clones in this sample may be carry-over from other donors' samples.

The genes are TRBV10-1 and TRBJ2-1, with D unresolved. This CDR3 has 13 amino acids. From germline, CDR1 is WNHNN and CDR2 SYGVQD (reference sequence). With 2 bases removed from V and 8 bases from J, the gap between germline ends came to 10 bases. The CDR3 spells CASSEEPLYEQFF. The CDR3 DNA reads TGCGCCAGCAGTGAGGAGCCGCTGTATGAGCAGTTCTTC.

This clone was observed at least ten times. The chain uses TRBV28 and TRBJ2-6, with 7 bases matching TRBD2. J gave up 0 bases and V 1 base, and 3 bases lay outside the gene matches. Germline CDR1 and CDR2: MDHEN and SYDVKM. The CDR3 has 17 residues. CDR3 residues: CASSLSGRPSGANVLTF. The CDR3 nucleotides are TGTGCCAGCAGTTTATCCGGGAGGCCCTCTGGGGCCAACGTCCTGACTTTC.

J is TRBJ1-2 and V is TRBV6-5, with TRBD1 matching 7 bases. Germline CDR1 reads MNHEY; CDR2 reads SVGAGI. Trimming removed 10 bases from V and 5 bases from J; junction bases left unmatched: 19. CDR3 length: 16 amino acids. The chain's CDR3 is CAIIYLTGDREYGYTF. The CDR3 bases are TGTGCCATCATTTACCTTACGGGGGACAGAGAGTATGGCTACACCTTC.

Ten or more counts support this clone. This chain links TRBV5-1 with TRBJ2-7; D unresolved. CDR3 size: 11 residues. CDR1 and CDR2 from the germline V gene are SGHRS and YFSETQ. V was shortened by 8 bases and J by 2 bases, with 8 bases between the two germline ends. The CDR3 reads CASSSPYEQYF. In DNA, the CDR3 is TGCGCCAGTTCCTCCCCCTACGAGCAGTACTTC.

This clone occurred many times. This chain's CDR3 is CASRTPGRLGNIQYF. CDR3 DNA: TGTGCCAGCAGAACCCCGGGACGCCTGGGAAACATTCAGTACTTC. V is TRBV6-2 or TRBV6-3 and J is TRBJ2-4; tentatively, D is TRBD1 or TRBD2 (5 bases each). This CDR3 has 15 residues. Germline V gene lookup returns CDR1 MNHEY and CDR2 SVGEGT. With 6 bases removed from V and 6 bases from J, the gap between germline ends came to 18 bases.

In its sample, this clone was seen a few times. The chain combines TRBV6-4 with TRBJ2-1; D unresolved. V lost 4 bases and J lost 14, with 15 bases in between. Germline CDR1 MRHNA, CDR2 SNTAGT. The CDR3 runs to 12 residues. The CDR3 is CASSGIVGEKFF. The CDR3, as DNA: TGTGCCAGCAGTGGAATAGTAGGAGAGAAGTTCTTC.

There are many counts of this clone. This chain uses TRBV28 with TRBJ2-7, with D perhaps being TRBD1 or TRBD2 (5 bases each). The CDR3 sequence is 14 residues long. Trimming removed 9 bases at V and 0 bases at J, with 15 bases between. Germline lookup yields CDR1 MDHEN and CDR2 SYDVKM. The CDR3 is CASSEGLSSYEQYF. CDR3 in DNA: TGTGCCAGTTCCGAGGGGCTTAGCTCCTACGAGCAGTACTTC.

There are many counts of this clone. The V and J genes are TRBV5-4 and TRBJ2-1; TRBD1 matches at 7 bases. J lost 5 bases, V lost 0 bases, and 2 bases had no gene match. CDR3 length: 14 residues. Per germline, CDR1 SGHNT and CDR2 YYREEE (reference sequence). The CDR3 region is CASSLEGAHNEQFF. In DNA form, the CDR3 reads TGTGCCAGCAGCTTGGAGGGGGCCCACAATGAGCAGTTCTTC.

This clone came up many times. The chain combines TRBV5-4 with TRBJ1-2; D is perhaps TRBD1 (5 bases). Germline V gene lookup returns CDR1 SGHNT and CDR2 YYREEE (reference sequence). V was clipped by 10 bases and J by 5 bases, with 18 bases between them. This CDR3 comprises 13 residues. CDR3 sequence reads: CAAAGVGRYGYTF. The CDR3, as DNA: TGTGCCGCAGCGGGGGTGGGGAGATATGGCTACACCTTC.

This clone appeared many times. Other DNA sequences in this specimen translate into the identical CDR3. The V and J genes are TRBV2 and TRBJ1-1, with D perhaps matching TRBD1 (6 bases). V was shortened by 8 bases and J by 3 bases, with 16 bases between the two germline ends. Germline values: CDR1 SNHLY, CDR2 FYNNEI. This CDR3 is built from 14 residues. The CDR3, as DNA: TGTGCCAGCGGGGACACGCTACGGGACACTGAAGCTTTCTTT. It codes for CASGDTLRDTEAFF.

This clone was counted many times. V is TRBV6-5 and J is TRBJ1-5; the D gene is possibly TRBD1 (5 bases). The ends were cut back, 0 bases at V and 4 bases at J, with 10 bases in the middle. Germline lookup yields CDR1 MNHEY and CDR2 SVGAGI. The CDR3 covers 15 residues. This CDR3 is CASSYSGTLNQPQHF. As DNA, the CDR3 is TGTGCCAGCAGTTACTCGGGGACCTTAAATCAGCCCCAGCATTTT.

This clone came up many times. The chain combines TRBV4-1 with TRBJ1-6; D is undetermined. Trimming took 0 bases from V and 5 from J, leaving 23 bases between them. CDR1 is MGHRA and CDR2 is YSYEKL in the germline V gene. The CDR3 totals 20 residues. DNA of the CDR3: TGCGCCAGCAGCCAAGATCAAATCTATTCGGGAGCCACGAATAATTCACCCCTCCACTTT. It specifies CASSQDQIYSGATNNSPLHF.